This TCR beta chain was captured by sequencing in a study of naive and memory T cell subsets. General study findings and limits: Especially in CD8 cells, naive repertoires contained a few larger clonotypes, possibly CD45RA-re-expressing memory cells.

The beta constant-region primer was an equimolar mix of two oligonucleotides covering TRBC1 and TRBC2. The ligated cDNA underwent four PCR rounds using SP2 and nested alpha and beta constant-region primers. TCRdb reprocessed the UMI-ligation and nested PCR reads with MiXCR, giving one entry per CDR3 protein. Of approximately 150,000 distinct CDR3 sequences listed, approximately 18% are singletons. The CDR3 is made up of 14 amino acids. Germline V gene lookup returns CDR1 MDHEN and CDR2 SYDVKM. With 5 bases removed from V and 3 bases from J, the gap between germline ends came to 11 bases. As regards this clonotype: Its antigen is still unknown.

Alpha and beta libraries were amplified separately from the second PCR onward. Sequenced sample: naive CD8+ T cells from blood. V is TRBV28 and J is TRBJ2-1, with a tentative D call TRBD2 (6 bases). The TCR comes from a human donor in good health. Here the CDR3 reads CASSDSGSYNEQFF. In DNA form, the CDR3 reads TGTGCCAGCAGTGATAGCGGCAGCTACAATGAGCAGTTCTTC. The full variable domain, with the rest looked up from reference TRBV28 and TRBJ2-1, is DVKVTQSSRYLVKRTGEKVFLECVQDMDHENMFWYRQDPGLGLRLIYFSYDVKMKEKGDIPEGYSVSREKKERFSLILESASTNQTSMYLCASSDSGSYNEQFFGPGTRLTVL.